This is a list of T cell receptor beta chains from one sample in a study of T cell responses to AZD1222 COVID-19 vaccine. TCRdb keeps only in-frame clones here, not all; method: immunoSEQ multiplex PCR. This table has 130,000 or so clones, around 94% appearing once. The sample consisted of peripheral blood, taken on day 0 of AZD1222 vaccination. Receptor source: an adult in good health. Both conserved end residues are part of each CDR3. A D gene is named only where the DNA matches it firmly. Where a row states a size, it is once, few, many or the class of an expanded clone; other rows omit it.

-	14	-	TRBV4-1	TRBJ1-1	CASSQDWSPAEAFF	TGCGCCAGCAGCCAAGATTGGTCACCGGCTGAAGCTTTCTTT
-	12	-	TRBV5-4	TRBJ1-1	CASSFMGGRAFF	TGTGCCAGCAGCTTTATGGGCGGGCGAGCTTTCTTT
-	13	-	TRBV29-1	TRBJ1-6	CSARTAENSPLHF	TGCAGCGCCAGGACGGCGGAGAATTCACCCCTCCACTTT
-	14	-	TRBV30	TRBJ2-1	CAWSRGTSYNEQFF	TGTGCCTGGAGTCGCGGGACCTCCTACAATGAGCAGTTCTTC
TRBD2	15	-	TRBV4-1	TRBJ2-1	CASSLLAGGVNEQFF	TGCGCCAGCAGCCTCTTAGCGGGAGGGGTCAATGAGCAGTTCTTC
-	12	once	TRBV19	TRBJ2-2	CASTLAGGELFF	TGTGCCAGTACCCTGGCGGGGGGGGAGCTGTTTTTT
TRBD2	17	once	TRBV18	TRBJ2-3	CASSGTSGSSGTDTQYF	TGTGCCAGCTCGGGGACTAGCGGGAGCAGTGGCACAGATACGCAGTATTTT
-	17	-	TRBV6-6	TRBJ1-1	CASSPYRARGPNTEAFF	TGTGCCAGCAGTCCTTACAGGGCCAGGGGCCCGAACACTGAAGCTTTCTTT
-	12	-	TRBV7-9	TRBJ1-1	CATGTGNTEAFF	TGTGCCACCGGGACGGGGAACACTGAAGCTTTCTTT
-	14	-	TRBV4-2	TRBJ2-2	CASSQDAPVGELFF	TGTGCCAGCAGCCAAGACGCCCCAGTCGGGGAGCTGTTTTTT
-	16	-	TRBV9	TRBJ2-2	CASSVQTEPNTGELFF	TGTGCCAGCAGCGTTCAGACAGAGCCGAACACCGGGGAGCTGTTTTTT
TRBD1	14	once	TRBV14	TRBJ2-1	CASSRDRQPNEQFF	TGTGCCAGCAGCCGGGACAGGCAACCCAATGAGCAGTTCTTC
-	14	-	TRBV7-2	TRBJ2-7	CASSPSGHFYEQYF	TGTGCCAGCAGCCCATCGGGACACTTTTACGAGCAGTACTTC
-	11	-	TRBV12-5	TRBJ1-1	CASGTGLEAFF	TGTGCTAGTGGGACGGGGCTTGAAGCTTTCTTT
-	15	-	TRBV6-6	TRBJ1-1	CASTVGVVEGTEAFF	TGTGCCAGCACCGTCGGGGTTGTTGAAGGAACTGAAGCTTTCTTT
-	14	once	TRBV4-1	TRBJ1-1	CASSQTGPDTEAFF	TGCGCCAGCAGCCAGACAGGTCCGGACACTGAAGCTTTCTTT
-	10	-	TRBV20-1	TRBJ1-5	CSAFLEAQHF	TGCAGTGCTTTTTTGGAGGCCCAGCATTTT
-	13	-	TRBV7-7	TRBJ2-5	CASSLDFLETQYF	TGTGCCAGCAGCTTAGACTTTCTAGAGACCCAGTACTTC
TRBD1	15	-	TRBV7-9	TRBJ1-1	CASSFTGGGNTEAFF	TGTGCCAGCAGCTTTACAGGGGGCGGGAACACTGAAGCTTTCTTT
-	17	-	TRBV19	TRBJ2-2	CASSIRRIDGNTGELFF	TGTGCCAGTAGTATTCGGCGAATAGACGGTAACACCGGGGAGCTGTTTTTT
TRBD2	14	-	TRBV7-9	TRBJ2-1	CASSLAGGGNEQFF	TGTGCCAGCAGCTTGGCGGGAGGCGGCAATGAGCAGTTCTTC
-	14	-	TRBV6-1	TRBJ1-1	CASSEDFWASRAFF	TGTGCCAGCAGTGAAGACTTTTGGGCCTCACGAGCTTTCTTT
TRBD2	15	-	TRBV3-1/TRBV3-2	TRBJ2-5	CASRLSGSAQETQYF	TGTGCCAGCAGACTAAGCGGGAGCGCACAAGAGACCCAGTACTTC
-	14	-	TRBV11-2	TRBJ1-1	CASSLTEKGTEAFF	TGTGCCAGCAGCTTGACAGAAAAAGGCACTGAAGCTTTCTTT
TRBD2	14	-	TRBV6-4	TRBJ2-2	CASSAAGRTGELFF	TGTGCCAGCAGTGCAGCGGGGAGGACCGGGGAGCTGTTTTTT